This T cell receptor beta chain was found in a study of human T cells and chemical hapten exposure. Turning to the study itself: Mainly, slight library volume differences in the pool made TCR yields vary. Findings and limits, study-wide: Versus controls, expanded TCRs had significantly more large CDR3 similarity clusters.

Time point in this sample: patch test 3, about 24 weeks after DPC sensitization. The treatment: therapeutic diphenylcyclopropenone sensitization with weekly scalp DPC. The study enrolled 18 to 70-year-old alopecia patients suitable for DPC. Germline V gene lookup returns CDR1 SEHNR and CDR2 FQNEAQ (reference sequence). The CDR3 has 14 residues. This clonotype appeared once. As yet, its antigen is unknown. This may be a read error: a much more frequent sequence differs by one nucleotide. TCRdb redid the calling of the RACE reads with MiXCR, one entry per CDR3 protein. The table has about 30,000 distinct CDR3 sequences, 5.5% to 6.5% seen once; the top ten hold around 6%.

This sample comprised whole blood, obtained in connection with sensitization to the hapten diphenylcyclopropenone (DPC). V gene TRBV7-9 combines with J gene TRBJ2-1, with 10 positions matching TRBD2. This clonotype originated in a man aged 30 to 39 with alopecia areata. Some clones in this sample may be carry-over from other donors' samples. The CDR3 protein is CVSSLGLADNEQLF. CDR3 sequence (DNA): TGTGTCAGCAGCCTTGGACTAGCGGACAATGAGCAGTTGTTC.